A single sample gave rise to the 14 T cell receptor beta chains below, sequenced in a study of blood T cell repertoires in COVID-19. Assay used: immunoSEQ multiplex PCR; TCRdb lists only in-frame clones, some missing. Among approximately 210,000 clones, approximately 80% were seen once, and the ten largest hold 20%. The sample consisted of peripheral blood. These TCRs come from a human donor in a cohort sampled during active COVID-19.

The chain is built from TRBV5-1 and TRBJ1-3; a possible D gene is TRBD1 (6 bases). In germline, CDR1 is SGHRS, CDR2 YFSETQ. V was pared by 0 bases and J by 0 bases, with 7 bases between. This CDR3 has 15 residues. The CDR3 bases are TGCGCCAGCAGCTTGGGACAGGTCTCTGGAAACACCATATATTTT. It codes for CASSLGQVSGNTIYF.

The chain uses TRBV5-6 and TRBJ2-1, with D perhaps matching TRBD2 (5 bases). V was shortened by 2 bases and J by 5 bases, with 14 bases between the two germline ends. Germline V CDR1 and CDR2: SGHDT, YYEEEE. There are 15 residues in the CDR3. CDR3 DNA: TGTGCCAGCAGCTTTGTGAGGGTTCCTCACAATGAGCAGTTCTTC. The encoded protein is CASSFVRVPHNEQFF.

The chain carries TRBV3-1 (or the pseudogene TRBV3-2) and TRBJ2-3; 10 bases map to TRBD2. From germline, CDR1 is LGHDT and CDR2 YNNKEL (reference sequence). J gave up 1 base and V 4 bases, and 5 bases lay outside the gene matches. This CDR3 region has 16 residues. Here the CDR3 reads CASSPLSGGGTDTQYF. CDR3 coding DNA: TGTGCCAGCAGCCCCCTAAGCGGGGGGGGCACAGATACGCAGTATTTT.

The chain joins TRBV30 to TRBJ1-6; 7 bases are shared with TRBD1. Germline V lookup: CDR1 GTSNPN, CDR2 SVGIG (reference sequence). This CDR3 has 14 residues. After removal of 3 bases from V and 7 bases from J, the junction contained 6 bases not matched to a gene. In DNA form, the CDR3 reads TGTGCCTGGAGCCCCGGGACAGACAATTCACCCCTCCACTTT. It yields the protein CAWSPGTDNSPLHF.

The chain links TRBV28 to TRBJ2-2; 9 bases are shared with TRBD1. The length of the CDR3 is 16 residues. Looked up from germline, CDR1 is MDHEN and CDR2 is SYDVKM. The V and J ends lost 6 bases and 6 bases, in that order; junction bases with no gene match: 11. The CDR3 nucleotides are TGTGCCAGCAGACCGAGACAGGGGGACTTGCCCGGGGAGCTGTTTTTT. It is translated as CASRPRQGDLPGELFF.

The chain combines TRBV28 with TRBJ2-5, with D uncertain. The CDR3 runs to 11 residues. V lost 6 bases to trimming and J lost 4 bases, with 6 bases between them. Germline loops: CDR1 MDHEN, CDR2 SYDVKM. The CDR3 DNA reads TGTGCCAGCAGCGTTCGAGAGACCCAGTACTTC. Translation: CASSVRETQYF.

This CDR3 is CASSARVRAGNTIYF. Written as DNA, the CDR3 is TGTGCCAGCAGTGCGAGGGTGCGAGCTGGAAACACCATATATTTT. The rearrangement joins TRBV2 to TRBJ1-3, with D unclear. Trimming shortened V by 4 bases and J by 2 bases, and 12 bases separated the two germline ends. The CDR3 loop spans 15 amino acids. Germline V gene data show CDR1 as SNHLY and CDR2 as FYNNEI.

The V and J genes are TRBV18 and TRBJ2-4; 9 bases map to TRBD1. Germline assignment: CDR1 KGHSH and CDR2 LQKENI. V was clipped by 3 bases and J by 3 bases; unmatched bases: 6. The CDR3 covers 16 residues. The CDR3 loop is CASSPPGQGDKNIQYF. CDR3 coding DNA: TGTGCCAGCTCACCTCCGGGACAGGGTGACAAAAACATTCAGTACTTC.

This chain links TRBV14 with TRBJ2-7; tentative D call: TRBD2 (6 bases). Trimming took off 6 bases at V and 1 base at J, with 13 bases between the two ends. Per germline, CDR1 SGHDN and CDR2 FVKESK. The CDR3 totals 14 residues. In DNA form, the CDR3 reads TGTGCCAGCAGGGAACGGGGGACTTCCTACGAGCAGTACGTC. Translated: CASRERGTSYEQYV.

CDR3 loop: CASSLPGIYNSPLHF. CDR3 nucleotides: TGTGCCAGCAGCTTGCCAGGGATATATAATTCACCCCTCCACTTT. This chain uses TRBV5-8 with TRBJ1-6; D may be TRBD1 (5 bases). The CDR3 consists of 15 residues. Germline V CDR1 and CDR2: SGHTS, YDEGEE. V was clipped by 1 base and J by 4 bases, with 9 bases between them.

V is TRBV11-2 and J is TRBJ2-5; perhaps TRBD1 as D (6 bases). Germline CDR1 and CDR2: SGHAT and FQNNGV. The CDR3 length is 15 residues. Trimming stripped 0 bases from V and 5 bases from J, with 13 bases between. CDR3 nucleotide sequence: TGTGCCAGCAGCTTAGATTTTCAGGGGTGGGAGACCCAGTACTTC. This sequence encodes CASSLDFQGWETQYF.

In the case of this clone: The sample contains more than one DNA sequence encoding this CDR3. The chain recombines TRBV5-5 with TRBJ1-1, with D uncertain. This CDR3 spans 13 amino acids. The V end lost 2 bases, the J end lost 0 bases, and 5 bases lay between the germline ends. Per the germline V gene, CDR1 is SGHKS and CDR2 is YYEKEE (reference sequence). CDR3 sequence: CASSFRLNTEAFF. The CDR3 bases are TGTGCCAGCAGCTTTCGGTTGAACACTGAAGCTTTCTTT.

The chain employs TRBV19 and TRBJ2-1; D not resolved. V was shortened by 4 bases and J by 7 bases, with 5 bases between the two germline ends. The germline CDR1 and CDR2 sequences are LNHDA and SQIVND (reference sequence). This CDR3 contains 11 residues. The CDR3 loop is CASSTRNEQFF. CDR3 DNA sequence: TGTGCCAGTAGTACTCGTAATGAGCAGTTCTTC.

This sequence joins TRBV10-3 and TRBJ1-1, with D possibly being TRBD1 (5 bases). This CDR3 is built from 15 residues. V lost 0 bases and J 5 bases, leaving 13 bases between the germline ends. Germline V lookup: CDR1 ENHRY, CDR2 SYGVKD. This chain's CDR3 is CAISESDDSDTEAFF. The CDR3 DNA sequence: TGTGCCATCAGTGAGTCGGACGACAGTGATACTGAAGCTTTCTTT.